This TCR beta chain was identified in a study of early T cells in non-severe SARS-CoV-2 infection. The overall study: Chains were unpaired, as sequencing was done on bulk RNA from unsorted whole blood.

This clonotype was counted many times. What it recognizes is unknown. Study findings and constraints: VDJdb matching favored anti-spike CD8 responses, missing private and CD4 specificities.

The CDR3 consists of 14 residues. From germline, CDR1 is SGHAT and CDR2 FQNNGV. V lost 4 bases and J lost 4, with 11 bases in between. Researchers tagged individual cDNA molecules with unique molecular identifiers. In TCRdb, the 5' RACE reads were re-called with MiXCR into one record per CDR3 protein. The sample shows about 60,000 distinct CDR3 sequences, about 8.9% of them seen only once. The receptor comes from an adult who was a healthcare worker with PCR-confirmed SARS-CoV-2 infection or an uninfected control (not recorded which). The sample taken for sequencing was whole blood. This chain uses TRBV11-2 with TRBJ2-1, with a tentative D call TRBD1 (6 bases). CDR3 DNA sequence: TGTGCCAGCAGCTCACTTACAGGGTACAATGAGCAGTTCTTC. Its translation: CASSSLTGYNEQFF. The full variable domain, rest sourced from reference TRBV11-2 and TRBJ2-1, is EAGVAQSPRYKIIEKRQSVAFWCNPISGHATLYWYQQILGQGPKLLIQFQNNGVVDDSQLPKDRFSAERLKGVDSTLKIQPAKLEDSAVYLCASSSLTGYNEQFFGPGTRLTVL.